A selection of T cell receptor beta chains follows, all from one sample in a study of blood T cells in healthy people across ages. Each CDR3 protein is one row after TCRdb ran MiXCR on the 5' RACE reads. The sample lists about 970,000 distinct CDR3 sequences, 45% to 60% occurring once. The sequenced sample consisted of blood. These TCRs come from a woman aged 55-69 years in good health. CDR3s include the opening cysteine and the closing phenylalanine or tryptophan. A D gene is named only where the DNA matches it firmly. Clone size appears in some rows only: once, few, many, or a class for an expanded clone.

v_call	j_call	clone_size	d_call	cdr3_aa	cdr3_nt
TRBV4-1	TRBJ2-3	NA	TRBD2	CASSQIMRGVTDTQYF	TGCGCCAGCAGCCAAATCATGCGGGGGGTCACAGATACGCAGTATTTT
TRBV18	TRBJ2-2	once	TRBD1	CASSTDRGNTGELFF	TGTGCCAGCTCGACGGACAGGGGTAACACCGGGGAGCTGTTTTTT
TRBV7-2	TRBJ2-7	NA	NA	CASSLSGFGEQYF	TGTGCCAGCAGCTTATCGGGGTTCGGGGAGCAGTACTTC
TRBV7-2	TRBJ1-4	few	NA	CASSPTLAVTEKLFF	TGTGCCAGCAGCCCGACGCTGGCGGTTACTGAAAAACTGTTTTTT
TRBV15	TRBJ2-7	NA	NA	CATSSLRGLQGEQYF	TGTGCCACCAGCTCTCTTAGGGGACTTCAGGGCGAGCAGTACTTC
TRBV18	TRBJ1-6	NA	NA	CASSPLEARSSPLYF	TGTGCCAGCTCACCACTCGAAGCGCGGAGTTCACCCCTCTACTTT
TRBV29-1	TRBJ2-5	many	NA	CSVEIETQYF	TGCAGCGTTGAGATCGAGACCCAGTACTTC
TRBV7-9	TRBJ2-1	NA	NA	CASREGISPRDEQFF	TGTGCCAGCAGGGAAGGTATATCCCCCCGAGATGAGCAGTTCTTC
TRBV11-3	TRBJ1-1	few	NA	CASSNECEAFF	TGTGCCAGCAGCAACGAGTGTGAAGCTTTCTTT
TRBV10-2	TRBJ2-7	NA	TRBD2	CASSELAGDYEQYF	TGCGCCAGCAGTGAACTTGCGGGAGACTACGAGCAGTACTTC
TRBV10-3	TRBJ2-1	NA	TRBD1	CAISVQGERFNEQFF	TGTGCCATCAGTGTACAGGGGGAGCGTTTCAATGAGCAGTTCTTC
TRBV5-1	TRBJ2-2	NA	NA	CASSLGGSENTGELFF	TGCGCCAGCAGCTTGGGAGGTAGCGAGAACACCGGGGAGCTGTTTTTT
TRBV27	TRBJ1-2	many	NA	CASSWGAEAYGYTF	TGTGCCAGCAGTTGGGGGGCGGAGGCCTATGGCTACACCTTC
TRBV25-1	TRBJ2-3	few	TRBD2	CASRAGLAGPDTQYF	TGTGCCAGCAGGGCCGGACTAGCGGGTCCGGATACGCAGTATTTT
TRBV29-1	TRBJ1-2	NA	NA	CSVKRDTSNYGYTF	TGCAGCGTTAAACGGGACACCTCTAACTATGGCTACACCTTC
TRBV29-1	TRBJ2-1	few	NA	CSGNRVNEQFF	TGCAGCGGGAACAGGGTCAATGAGCAGTTCTTC
TRBV6-2/TRBV6-3	TRBJ2-1	NA	NA	CASSSSGEQFF	TGTGCCAGCAGTTCTAGTGGTGAGCAGTTCTTC
TRBV6-6	TRBJ2-7	NA	TRBD2	CASSTWGGEQYF	TGTGCCAGCAGTACGTGGGGGGGAGAGCAGTACTTC
TRBV3-1	TRBJ2-3	NA	NA	CASTQQGSGTDTQYF	TGTGCCAGCACCCAACAGGGTTCGGGCACAGATACGCAGTATTTT
TRBV4-3	TRBJ2-7	NA	TRBD2	CASSQVGSGIPYEQYF	TGCGCCAGCAGCCAAGTGGGTAGCGGGATTCCCTACGAGCAGTACTTC
TRBV20-1	TRBJ2-1	NA	TRBD2	CSALEASGRGINEQFF	TGCAGTGCCCTTGAGGCTAGCGGGAGGGGAATCAATGAGCAGTTCTTC
TRBV6-2/TRBV6-3	TRBJ1-2	few	NA	CASSYSTNRGQGYGYTF	TGTGCCAGCAGTTACTCGACTAACCGGGGGCAGGGCTACGGCTACACCTTC
TRBV5-1	TRBJ1-6	NA	NA	CASSWRDAFDSPLHF	TGCGCCAGCAGCTGGAGGGACGCCTTCGATTCACCCCTCCACTTT
TRBV27	TRBJ2-7	NA	NA	CASRSPGLEQYF	TGTGCCAGCAGGTCCCCGGGGCTCGAGCAGTACTTC